This is a list of T cell receptor beta chains from one sample in a study of blood T cell repertoires in COVID-19. Libraries were prepared by immunoSEQ multiplex PCR; TCRdb keeps only in-frame clonotypes and omits some of them. The repertoire has about 300,000 clones, approximately 86% of them found once; the top ten carry over 1%. The sample was peripheral blood. The origin of the receptors is a man aged 70-80 years with acute or convalescent COVID-19. The CDR3 runs from the conserved cysteine through the conserved F or W. Fields, in order: D gene, V gene, clone size, J gene, CDR3 length, CDR3 protein, CDR3 DNA. D genes are given only for firm matches. Rows give clone size only sometimes, using once, few, many, or a class for an expanded clone.

TRBD2	TRBV7-2	.	TRBJ2-3	14	CASSGLAGTDTQYF	TGTGCCAGCAGTGGACTAGCGGGAACAGATACGCAGTATTTT
.	TRBV28	.	TRBJ1-2	12	CASGGTNYGYTF	TGTGCCAGCGGGGGCACTAACTATGGCTACACCTTC
.	TRBV28	once	TRBJ1-5	13	CASSRDSNQPQHF	TGTGCCAGCAGTCGAGATAGCAATCAGCCCCAGCATTTT
.	TRBV4-3	.	TRBJ2-1	15	CASSQLSGGVGEQFF	TGCGCCAGCAGCCAATTGAGTGGGGGCGTCGGTGAGCAGTTCTTC
.	TRBV7-2	few	TRBJ2-5	15	CASSLAGLEAATQYF	TGTGCCAGCAGCTTAGCAGGGCTGGAGGCAGCGACCCAGTACTTC
.	TRBV7-3	.	TRBJ2-7	14	CASSPQDNSYEQYF	TGTGCCAGCAGTCCTCAGGACAACTCCTACGAGCAGTACTTC
.	TRBV6-2/TRBV6-3	.	TRBJ2-1	16	CASSFALAEFNNEQFF	TGTGCCAGCAGCTTCGCACTGGCGGAATTCAACAATGAGCAGTTCTTC
TRBD1	TRBV11-3	few	TRBJ1-1	14	CASSRQGDRAEAFF	TGTGCCAGCAGCCGACAGGGAGATAGGGCTGAAGCTTTCTTT
.	TRBV5-1	.	TRBJ1-2	12	CASLGQGGLYTF	TGCGCCAGCTTGGGGCAGGGAGGCCTCTACACCTTC
.	TRBV2	.	TRBJ1-2	15	CASSEAQGEVNGYTF	TGTGCCAGCAGTGAAGCGCAAGGGGAAGTCAATGGCTACACCTTC
.	TRBV5-1	.	TRBJ1-2	13	CASSYDRSYGYTF	TGCGCCAGCAGCTACGACAGAAGCTATGGCTACACCTTC
TRBD2	TRBV6-5	.	TRBJ2-5	15	CASGTSGGARETQYF	TGTGCCAGCGGGACTAGCGGGGGGGCCCGGGAGACCCAGTACTTC
TRBD2	TRBV3-1/TRBV3-2	once	TRBJ2-1	16	CASSHARLAGYNEQFF	TGTGCCAGCAGCCACGCGCGACTAGCCGGATACAATGAGCAGTTCTTC
.	TRBV9	once	TRBJ1-2	12	CASSRASNGYTF	TGTGCCAGCAGCCGTGCCTCTAATGGCTACACCTTC
.	TRBV7-2	.	TRBJ1-6	14	CASSLVQGNSPLHF	TGTGCCAGCAGCTTAGTTCAGGGTAATTCACCCCTCCACTTT
.	TRBV29-1	.	TRBJ1-2	14	CSALRTLNGDGYTF	TGCAGCGCGCTACGGACACTGAATGGCGATGGCTACACCTTC
.	TRBV2	.	TRBJ2-2	13	CASSSGNTGELFF	TGTGCCAGCAGTTCGGGGAACACCGGGGAGCTGTTTTTT
.	TRBV19	.	TRBJ1-1	13	CASCSAKGTEAFF	TGTGCCAGTTGCAGCGCAAAGGGGACTGAAGCTTTCTTT